Listed below are T cell receptor beta chains from one sample, sequenced in a study of control samples from healthy donors and cancer patients. Sequencing was performed with immunoSEQ multiplex PCR; in TCRdb, only in-frame clones are kept and a portion is missing. The sample lists around 230,000 clones; around 94% were seen once. Sequenced: blood. These receptors were collected from a man in his fifties in good health. Each CDR3 is given with its conserved first and last residue. D genes are given only for firm matches. Clone size, where shown, is once, few, many, or a class for clones that have expanded.

d_call j_call cdr3_length clone_size v_call cdr3_nt cdr3_aa
NA TRBJ2-5 15 NA TRBV9 TGTGCCAGCAGCGTAGCTAGCAGGGTTCGAGAGACCCAGTACTTC CASSVASRVRETQYF
NA TRBJ2-1 15 NA TRBV5-1 TGCGCCAGCAGCCGGGACAGCTTAGGAGGGGATGAGCAGTTCTTC CASSRDSLGGDEQFF
NA TRBJ1-1 12 NA TRBV29-1 TGCAGCGAGGAGGGAAGGGGCACTGAAGCTTTCTTT CSEEGRGTEAFF
NA TRBJ1-1 19 NA TRBV3-1/TRBV3-2 TGTGCCAGCAGCCAAGATGAAATAGGGGCAGGGCCGGTGGAACCTGAAGCTTTCTTT CASSQDEIGAGPVEPEAFF
NA TRBJ2-7 14 NA TRBV6-5 TGTGCCAGCACCGAGGGCAGGAGACAATACGAGCAGTACTTC CASTEGRRQYEQYF
NA TRBJ1-6 14 NA TRBV2 TGTGCCAGCAGTTCACGGGGCGGGAATTCACCCCTCCACTTT CASSSRGGNSPLHF
NA TRBJ2-6 16 NA TRBV5-5 TGTGCCAGCAGCTCGCCGGGAAGGTCTGGGGCCAACGTCCTGACTTTC CASSSPGRSGANVLTF
NA TRBJ1-5 16 NA TRBV6-2/TRBV6-3 TGTGCCAGCAGTCGGGACATACTTTTTAGCAATCAGCCCCAGCATTTT CASSRDILFSNQPQHF
NA TRBJ1-5 14 NA TRBV29-1 TGCAGCGTTGCTATACAGAATAGCAATCAGCCCCAGCATTTT CSVAIQNSNQPQHF
TRBD1 TRBJ1-5 16 once TRBV10-3 TGTGCCTCCCAAGGGGGACAGGGGGCGTCGGGTCAGCCCCAGCATTTT CASQGGQGASGQPQHF
NA TRBJ1-2 14 NA TRBV19 TGTGCCAGTAGTGAAAACATCCGGGGGTATGGCTACACCTTC CASSENIRGYGYTF
NA TRBJ2-5 15 NA TRBV14 TGTGCCAGCAGCTTCCACGGTCTCAAGAAAGAGACCCAGTACTTC CASSFHGLKKETQYF
NA TRBJ2-7 14 NA TRBV4-1 TGCGCCAGCAGCCCGCAGGGAACTGGCTACGAGCAGTACTTC CASSPQGTGYEQYF
TRBD1 TRBJ1-5 14 NA TRBV7-8 TGTGCCAGCAGCTTATCGACAGGGAATCAGCCCCAGCATTTT CASSLSTGNQPQHF
NA TRBJ2-6 15 NA TRBV7-9 TGTGCCAGCGAGATTGGACAGCCTGGGGCCAACGTCCTGACTTTC CASEIGQPGANVLTF
TRBD1 TRBJ1-5 15 NA TRBV18 TGTGCCAGCTCCGAACAGGGGACGGCCAATCAGCCCCAGCATTTT CASSEQGTANQPQHF
NA TRBJ1-2 14 NA TRBV6-2/TRBV6-3 TGTGCCAGCAGTACACGTGGACAGTCAACTGGCTACACCTTC CASSTRGQSTGYTF
NA TRBJ1-1 16 NA TRBV18 TGTGCCAGCTCACGACGACAGCGGGAGCAAGGCACTGAAGCTTTCTTT CASSRRQREQGTEAFF
TRBD1 TRBJ1-1 14 NA TRBV30 TGTGCCTGGACAGGGGGCGATGGATGGACTGAAGCTTTCTTT CAWTGGDGWTEAFF
TRBD1 TRBJ1-2 14 NA TRBV9 TGTGCCAGCAGCGCGGACAGGGCAAACTATGGCTACACCTTC CASSADRANYGYTF
TRBD2 TRBJ2-2 18 NA TRBV5-1 TGCGCCAGCAGCTTGCGGACTAGCGGGGGGTGGGGCACCGGGGAGCTGTTTTTT CASSLRTSGGWGTGELFF
NA TRBJ2-5 14 NA TRBV5-6 TGTGCCAGCAGCTTCACGGCTAGAGGAGAGACCCAGTACTTC CASSFTARGETQYF
NA TRBJ1-6 14 NA TRBV5-1 TGCGCCAGCAGCTTAGAACTAGAAAATTCACCCCTCCACTTT CASSLELENSPLHF
NA TRBJ1-3 15 NA TRBV27 TGTGCCAGCGGGACCTTCGACAGCTCTGGAAACACCATATATTTT CASGTFDSSGNTIYF
NA TRBJ2-3 16 NA TRBV18 TGTGCCAGCTCACCACGGGGCGCGTCTCCCACAGATACGCAGTATTTT CASSPRGASPTDTQYF
NA TRBJ2-7 15 NA TRBV4-3 TGCGCCAGCAGCCAAGATAAAGGGGCGCCCTACGAGCAGTACTTC CASSQDKGAPYEQYF
NA TRBJ1-5 15 NA TRBV7-9 TGTGCCAGCAGGGCTGACAGCCCGTTGAATCAGCCCCAGCATTTT CASRADSPLNQPQHF
TRBD1 TRBJ2-1 14 NA TRBV6-5 TGTGCCAGCAGTCTAGCAAGACAGGGGGCTGAGCAGTTCTTC CASSLARQGAEQFF
TRBD1 TRBJ1-2 14 NA TRBV7-9 TGTGCCAGCAGCTTAAGACAGGGGGACTATGGCTACACCTTC CASSLRQGDYGYTF
NA TRBJ1-6 16 NA TRBV4-1 TGCGCCAGCAGCCACGGTCGCGGGGGAGGCAATTCACCCCTCCACTTT CASSHGRGGGNSPLHF
NA TRBJ1-1 13 NA TRBV10-1 TGCGCCAGCAGTCGGGGGTCGAACACTGAAGCTTTCTTT CASSRGSNTEAFF
NA TRBJ1-4 17 NA TRBV28 TGTGCCAGCAGCCCTCACACGGGGCGGGGCCCTAATGAAAAACTGTTTTTT CASSPHTGRGPNEKLFF